The rows below give T cell receptor beta chains drawn from one sample of a study of blood T cell repertoires in COVID-19. Clones were read by immunoSEQ multiplex PCR, and TCRdb kept only the in-frame ones, dropping some. This table holds 84,000 or so clones, under 85% found once. Sequenced: peripheral blood. These receptors were taken from a man aged 65-85 years with acute or convalescent COVID-19. The CDR3 runs from the conserved cysteine through the conserved F or W. The size of a clone is reported for some rows only, either as once, few or many, or as a class for expanded clones.

-	TRBV5-1	TRBJ2-2	CASSYRGSNTGELFF
-	TRBV10-3	TRBJ2-5	CATRDQETQYF
-	TRBV18	TRBJ1-2	CASSPTAGGELYGYTF
-	TRBV18	TRBJ2-2	CASSPPLAGTNTGELFF
once	TRBV7-2	TRBJ1-6	CASSLDGTGWGSPLHF
-	TRBV5-6	TRBJ2-7	CASSLEGLAGFSYEQYF
-	TRBV27	TRBJ1-6	CASASPGLDSPLHF
-	TRBV5-4	TRBJ2-7	CASSKDWVSDEQYF
few	TRBV6-6	TRBJ1-5	CASSYGTRGSNQPQHF
-	TRBV3-1/TRBV3-2	TRBJ2-5	CASSQERGSAGGTQYF
few	TRBV19	TRBJ1-5	CASSMGQYSNQPQHF
-	TRBV5-1	TRBJ2-3	CASSSGLGLSTDTQYF
-	TRBV28	TRBJ1-2	CASIQNRAGGYTF
-	TRBV6-5	TRBJ2-1	CASSLGLWNEQFF
-	TRBV3-1/TRBV3-2	TRBJ1-5	CASSQGPGRSNQPQHF
-	TRBV4-1	TRBJ1-6	CASSPSILVFNSPLHF
-	TRBV9	TRBJ2-1	CASSVGRGTGEQFF
-	TRBV29-1	TRBJ2-3	CSGGQGRDTQYF
-	TRBV28	TRBJ2-3	CASSSPWTSGGELGTDTQYF
many	TRBV2	TRBJ1-2	CASRRITGGYTF
-	TRBV11-2	TRBJ2-1	CASSLDRGDNEQFF
-	TRBV28	TRBJ2-2	CASNLAGGNTGELFF
-	TRBV5-1	TRBJ1-5	CASSQDRVPNQPQHF
-	TRBV4-1	TRBJ2-5	CASSRYRGSAAQETQYF
few	TRBV28	TRBJ2-7	CASSLAGPHEQYF
-	TRBV20-1	TRBJ1-5	CSASRGNQPQHF
once	TRBV7-9	TRBJ2-7	CAIVSTEISYEQYF
-	TRBV5-1	TRBJ2-1	CASSSEAGASYNEQFF
-	TRBV11-3	TRBJ2-2	CASSGLAGTGELFF
few	TRBV7-2	TRBJ1-2	CASSLLENYGYTF